The next 8 T cell receptor beta chains were all read from a single sample in a study of identical twins. TCRdb re-derived calls from the 5' RACE reads in MiXCR, one entry per CDR3 protein. Among roughly 630,000 distinct CDR3 sequences listed, around 7.5% were seen once. The data also belong to a second study, concerning yellow fever vaccine responses in identical twins.

Material for sequencing was PBMCs. The receptors stem from a woman between 18 and 29 years old in good health.

This clonotype occurred a few times. The gene calls are TRBV6-5 and TRBJ2-7, with 10 bases lining up with TRBD1. Germline loops: CDR1 MNHEY, CDR2 SVGAGI. Unmatched junction bases numbered 5, after V lost 2 bases and J lost 4 bases. The length of the CDR3 is 15 residues. The CDR3 DNA is TGTGCCAGCAGTTACCGAGGGACAGGGGCTTACGAGCAGTACTTC. This sequence encodes CASSYRGTGAYEQYF.

The CDR3 is CASSYWQGTGYNEQFF. The CDR3 nucleotides are TGTGCCAGCAGCTACTGGCAGGGGACAGGGTACAATGAGCAGTTCTTC. J is TRBJ2-1 and V is TRBV5-6, with TRBD1 matching 9 bases. Germline V gene sequence: CDR1 SGHDT, CDR2 YYEEEE. The CDR3 loop spans 16 amino acids. Unmatched junction bases numbered 8, after V lost 3 bases and J lost 4 bases.

This clonotype was picked up a small number of times. The rearrangement links TRBV7-6 to TRBJ2-1; 11 bases match TRBD2. Germline trimming cut 6 bases from V and 0 bases from J; bases unmatched to any gene: 10. CDR1 is SGHVS and CDR2 is FNYEAQ in the germline V gene. This CDR3 is built from 18 residues. The CDR3 region has the DNA TGTGCCAGCAGTTCTACTAGCGGGGGATTAAGCTCCTACAATGAGCAGTTCTTC. It specifies CASSSTSGGLSSYNEQFF.

This clonotype was seen more than once but under ten times. The chain couples TRBV12-3 or TRBV12-4 to TRBJ2-1; 9 positions agree with TRBD2. The CDR3 spans 15 residues. Trimming cost V 3 bases and J 5 bases; bases outside gene matches: 5. The CDR3 is CASSFSGGHNNEQFF. In DNA form, the CDR3 reads TGTGCCAGCAGTTTTAGCGGGGGCCATAACAATGAGCAGTTCTTC.

The DNA for the CDR3 is TGTGCCAGCAGTTTATCGTCTGGTGGAAACACCATATATTTT. Translated, it gives CASSLSSGGNTIYF. The rearrangement links TRBV27 to TRBJ1-3; D is unresolved. V was clipped by 0 bases and J by 3 bases, with 6 bases between them. Germline V lookup: CDR1 MNHEY, CDR2 SMNVEV (reference sequence). The CDR3 totals 14 residues.

This clonotype was detected a few times. This rearrangement joins TRBV15 to TRBJ2-3, with D perhaps TRBD1 (5 bases). Trimming stripped 5 bases from V and 5 bases from J, with 8 bases between. This CDR3 contains 12 residues. Germline CDR1 reads LNHNV; CDR2 reads YYDKDF (reference sequence). The CDR3 bases are TGTGCCACCAGCGGGGCGGTAGATACGCAGTATTTT. As protein: CATSGAVDTQYF.

This clonotype has more than one count but fewer than ten. The rearrangement joins TRBV5-1 to TRBJ2-1; 8 positions match TRBD2. Looked up from germline, CDR1 is SGHRS and CDR2 is YFSETQ. The CDR3 extends over 18 amino acids. V gave up 0 bases and J gave up 1 base; unmatched junction bases: 9. The CDR3 loop reads CASSLVGTRVGSYNEQFF. The DNA of the CDR3 is TGCGCCAGCAGCTTGGTGGGGACTAGGGTTGGTTCCTACAATGAGCAGTTCTTC.

This clonotype was seen ten or more times. The rearrangement links TRBV5-5 to TRBJ2-7; D ambiguous. Germline CDR1 reads SGHKS; CDR2 reads YYEKEE (reference sequence). V lost 0 bases and J lost 8, with 9 bases in between. The CDR3 extends over 12 amino acids. Here the CDR3 DNA reads TGTGCCAGCAGCTTGGCCGGTAATAAGCAGTACGTC. This codes for CASSLAGNKQYV.